The source of this T cell receptor (beta chain) is a study of blood T cell repertoires in COVID-19. Assay used: immunoSEQ multiplex PCR; TCRdb lists only in-frame clones, some missing. In the table there are around 180,000 clones, about 83% of which are singletons. V lost 3 bases to trimming and J lost 10 bases, with 9 bases between them. The CDR3 loop spans 11 amino acids. Per germline, CDR1 SGHTA and CDR2 FQGNSA. The rearrangement uses TRBV7-2 and TRBJ1-1; D is unclear. The clonotype comes from a woman aged 25 to 39 who had recovered from COVID-19. The sample was PBMCs or T cells enriched from blood (not recorded which). CDR3 residues: CASSFGGGAFF. CDR3 nucleotide sequence: TGTGCCAGCAGCTTCGGTGGAGGAGCTTTCTTT.